The rows below give T cell receptor beta chains drawn from one sample of a study of T-cell memory formation after mild COVID-19. TCRdb called the 5' RACE reads again in MiXCR, with one record for every CDR3 protein. The sample yields 300,000 to 350,000 distinct CDR3 sequences, 13% seen once. The sample consisted of PBMCs or a T cell subset sorted from them (not recorded which). The receptors stem from a man younger than 35 who had mild COVID-19 (a few samples of this study predate the infection). Cell type and time point are not known. CDR3s include the opening cysteine and the closing phenylalanine or tryptophan. D genes are given only for firm matches. Rows give clone size only sometimes, using once, few, many, or a class for an expanded clone.

clone size: -
D gene: -
J gene: TRBJ2-1
V gene: TRBV19
CDR3 DNA: TGTGCCAGTAGTATTGGGGGGCCATACAATGAGCAGTTCTTC
CDR3 protein: CASSIGGPYNEQFF

clone size: -
D gene: -
J gene: TRBJ2-3
V gene: TRBV5-1
CDR3 DNA: TGCGCCAGCAGCTCTCCGGACAGTATAGATACGCAGTATTTT
CDR3 protein: CASSSPDSIDTQYF

clone size: -
D gene: -
J gene: TRBJ1-3
V gene: TRBV29-1
CDR3 DNA: TGCAGCGCCAGTGTCGGGGAACTTAACTCTGGAAACACCATATATTTT
CDR3 protein: CSASVGELNSGNTIYF

clone size: -
D gene: TRBD1
J gene: TRBJ2-4
V gene: TRBV23-1
CDR3 DNA: TGCGCCAGCAGTCAATCGGAAGGGGGCGCGGACATTCAGTACTTC
CDR3 protein: CASSQSEGGADIQYF

clone size: many
D gene: -
J gene: TRBJ2-3
V gene: TRBV7-2
CDR3 DNA: TGTGCCAGCAGCCCCACTTCCACAGATACGCAGTATTTT
CDR3 protein: CASSPTSTDTQYF

clone size: -
D gene: TRBD1
J gene: TRBJ1-1
V gene: TRBV5-1
CDR3 DNA: TGCGCCAGCAGCCGAGGGGGCGTAGGTGAAGCTTTCTTT
CDR3 protein: CASSRGGVGEAFF

clone size: few
D gene: -
J gene: TRBJ1-2
V gene: TRBV29-1
CDR3 DNA: TGCAGCGTTGCGTATGGCTACACCTTC
CDR3 protein: CSVAYGYTF

clone size: many
D gene: -
J gene: TRBJ2-7
V gene: TRBV2
CDR3 DNA: TGTGCCAGCACCTGGGCCCGATACGAGCAGTACTTC
CDR3 protein: CASTWARYEQYF

clone size: few
D gene: -
J gene: TRBJ2-2
V gene: TRBV4-2
CDR3 DNA: TGTGCCACCGGACAGATAAACACCGGGGAGCTGTTTTTT
CDR3 protein: CATGQINTGELFF

clone size: many
D gene: -
J gene: TRBJ2-1
V gene: TRBV12-3/TRBV12-4
CDR3 DNA: TGTGCCAGCAGTTTATGGCCAACCGGGACATCCAATGAGCAGTTCTTC
CDR3 protein: CASSLWPTGTSNEQFF

clone size: few
D gene: -
J gene: TRBJ1-1
V gene: TRBV7-2
CDR3 DNA: TGTGCCAGCTTTAAGACTGCCATGAACACTGAAGCTTTCTTT
CDR3 protein: CASFKTAMNTEAFF

clone size: -
D gene: -
J gene: TRBJ1-1
V gene: TRBV7-2
CDR3 DNA: TGTGCCAGCAGCCGACCCAGAGACACTGAAGCTTTCTTT
CDR3 protein: CASSRPRDTEAFF

clone size: -
D gene: -
J gene: TRBJ2-1
V gene: TRBV12-3/TRBV12-4
CDR3 DNA: TGTGCCAGCAGTTCCCAATTGGGCGAGCAGTTCTTC
CDR3 protein: CASSSQLGEQFF

clone size: -
D gene: -
J gene: TRBJ2-5
V gene: TRBV6-6
CDR3 DNA: TGTGCCAGCAGTTCCCTATCGACAGGGAGGCAAGAGACCCAGTACTTC
CDR3 protein: CASSSLSTGRQETQYF

clone size: many
D gene: -
J gene: TRBJ2-2
V gene: TRBV12-3/TRBV12-4
CDR3 DNA: TGTGCCAGCAGTTACGGCGGAACGAACACCGGGGAGCTGTTTTTT
CDR3 protein: CASSYGGTNTGELFF

clone size: -
D gene: -
J gene: TRBJ2-7
V gene: TRBV27
CDR3 DNA: TGTGCCAGCAGGAAACAGGGTAGTCACTCCTACGAGCAGTACTTC
CDR3 protein: CASRKQGSHSYEQYF

clone size: many
D gene: -
J gene: TRBJ2-5
V gene: TRBV6-5
CDR3 DNA: TGTGCCAGCAGTCCCCAGGGAGGCTCTATGGAGACCCAGTACTTC
CDR3 protein: CASSPQGGSMETQYF

clone size: few
D gene: -
J gene: TRBJ1-4
V gene: TRBV5-6
CDR3 DNA: TGTGCCAGCAGCCGCATGGGTAATGAAAAACTGTTTTTT
CDR3 protein: CASSRMGNEKLFF

clone size: -
D gene: -
J gene: TRBJ1-2
V gene: TRBV7-9
CDR3 DNA: TGTGCCAGCAGCTTAGCGGTGGAAGACTATGGCTACACCTTC
CDR3 protein: CASSLAVEDYGYTF

clone size: -
D gene: -
J gene: TRBJ2-3
V gene: TRBV7-2
CDR3 DNA: TGTGCCAGCAGCAAGGAGTTGACAGATACGCAGTATTTT
CDR3 protein: CASSKELTDTQYF

clone size: many
D gene: -
J gene: TRBJ1-1
V gene: TRBV15
CDR3 DNA: TGTGCCACCAGCAGAGATAGACAGAACACTGAAGCTTTCTTT
CDR3 protein: CATSRDRQNTEAFF

clone size: -
D gene: TRBD2
J gene: TRBJ2-3
V gene: TRBV10-3
CDR3 DNA: TGTGCCATCAAGACTAGCGGGGGCCCAGATACGCAGTATTTT
CDR3 protein: CAIKTSGGPDTQYF

clone size: -
D gene: TRBD1
J gene: TRBJ1-2
V gene: TRBV5-1
CDR3 DNA: TGCGCCAGCAGCACCGGACAGGGGGCGTTTGGCTACACCTTC
CDR3 protein: CASSTGQGAFGYTF

clone size: many
D gene: -
J gene: TRBJ1-2
V gene: TRBV4-3
CDR3 DNA: TGCGCCAGCAGCCAGGGCGAGGATTTGGATGGCTACACCTTC
CDR3 protein: CASSQGEDLDGYTF

clone size: -
D gene: -
J gene: TRBJ1-5
V gene: TRBV20-1
CDR3 DNA: TGCAGTGCTAGGGGGAGGATCAGTAGGAGTCAGCCCCAGCATTTT
CDR3 protein: CSARGRISRSQPQHF